The T cell receptor beta chain under discussion was sequenced for a study of T cell clonotyping in hematopoietic cell transplantation. Whole-study results and caveats: At the given depth, recipient repertoires were over 97% de novo clonotypes. After transplant, recipient diversity fell while pathologically expanded clonotypes grew through day 180. No sorting was done, leaving CD4 and CD8 contributions mixed. Higher Inverse Simpson Index values in graft donor and pretransplant recipient predicted broader posttransplant TCR diversity.

Clones were sequenced by immunoSEQ multiplex PCR, and TCRdb holds only the in-frame ones, with some missing. The table includes approximately 16,000 clones, 90% detected once. Details on this clone: Antigen specificity is unknown.

V lost 0 bases and J lost 1, with 9 bases in between. The CDR3 runs to 15 residues. The germline CDR1 and CDR2 sequences are MNHEY and SVGAGI. The rearrangement joins TRBV6-5 to TRBJ1-1; tentatively, D is TRBD1 (5 bases). The receptor was derived from a man aged 45 to 65 in good health. Some clones in this sample may be carry-over from other donors' samples. Sequenced: peripheral blood mononuclear cells. The CDR3 is CASSYSGLPNTEAFF. The CDR3 nucleotides read TGTGCCAGCAGTTACTCGGGACTGCCGAACACTGAAGCTTTCTTT.